The 27 T cell receptor beta chains below all came from one sample that was sequenced in a study of blood T cell repertoires in COVID-19. The protocol was immunoSEQ multiplex PCR, while the TCRdb copy is restricted to in-frame clones and leaves out a portion. The data contain 210,000 or so clones, roughly 86% of them singletons. Material: peripheral blood. The receptor source for this set is a woman aged 70-85 years with active or convalescent COVID-19.

The V gene is TRBV19, the J gene TRBJ2-1; 9 bases fit TRBD1. This CDR3 is 15 amino acids long. CDR1 LNHDA and CDR2 SQIVND come from the germline V gene (reference sequence). Losses at the gene ends were 6 bases for V and 2 bases for J; bases not matched to a gene: 5. CDR3 bases: TGTGCCAGTAGCGAAGGGACAGGGCCCTACAATGAGCAGTTCTTC. Translated: CASSEGTGPYNEQFF.

The genes are TRBV5-4 and TRBJ2-3; 11 bases are shared with TRBD2. Trimming took 4 bases from V and 4 from J; bases not matched to a gene: 5. Germline V gene data show CDR1 as SGHNT and CDR2 as YYREEE (reference sequence). This CDR3 region has 15 residues. The CDR3 protein is CASSTGTSGPDTQYF. For the CDR3, the DNA is TGTGCCAGCAGCACTGGGACTAGCGGACCAGATACGCAGTATTTT. Combining the CDR3 with reference TRBV5-4 and TRBJ2-3 gives the whole variable domain ETGVTQSPTHLIKTRGQQVTLRCSSQSGHNTVSWYQQALGQGPQFIFQYYREEENGRGNFPPRFSGLQFPNYSSELNVNALELDDSALYLCASSTGTSGPDTQYFGPGTRLTVL.

J is TRBJ2-7 and V is TRBV12-2; the tabulated D call, TRBD2, remains unverified against the DNA. TRBV12-2 represents a pseudogene. CDR3 length: 16 amino acids. In DNA form, the CDR3 reads TGTGCAAGTCGCGACGGGACTAGCGGACCCGCCTACGAGCAGTACTTC. It codes for CASRDGTSGPAYEQYF.

This sequence joins TRBV15 and TRBJ2-1; the D gene is possibly TRBD2 (5 bases). Looked up from germline, CDR1 is LNHNV and CDR2 is YYDKDF (reference sequence). The CDR3 contains 15 residues. The V gene lost 1 base and the J gene lost 4 bases, with 11 bases spanning the gap. CDR3 loop: CATSRVERQYNEQFF. Written as DNA, the CDR3 is TGTGCCACCAGCAGAGTCGAGCGGCAATACAATGAGCAGTTCTTC. The full variable domain, its missing parts supplied by reference TRBV15 and TRBJ2-1, is DAMVIQNPRYQVTQFGKPVTLSCSQTLNHNVMYWYQQKSSQAPKLLFHYYDKDFNNEADTPDNFQSRRPNTSFCFLDIRSPGLGDTAMYLCATSRVERQYNEQFFGPGTRLTVL.

The V and J genes are TRBV2 and TRBJ1-3, with D possibly being TRBD1 (5 bases). The CDR3 covers 15 residues. Germline CDR1 is SNHLY and CDR2 is FYNNEI. Deletions cut 6 bases from V and 5 bases from J, with 17 bases between. CDR3 in amino acids: CASSSQGMKRNTIYF. The DNA of the CDR3 is TGTGCCAGCAGCAGTCAGGGTATGAAAAGAAACACCATATATTTT.

The DNA for the CDR3 is TGTGCCAGCAGCTCCACCGGGACAGGTTACGAGCAGTACTTC. Translated, it gives CASSSTGTGYEQYF. The chain employs TRBV9 and TRBJ2-7, with 8 bases identical to TRBD1. This CDR3 spans 14 amino acids. V trimming: 4 bases; J trimming: 4 bases; junction bases outside the gene matches: 7. From germline, CDR1 is SGDLS and CDR2 YYNGEE.

This clone appeared a single time. The chain combines TRBV6-5 with TRBJ2-7, with 10 bases matching TRBD1. CDR1 is MNHEY, CDR2 SVGAGI, per germline. V was clipped by 7 bases and J by 0 bases; unmatched bases: 3. CDR3 length: 14 residues. The CDR3 region is CASTRDRGSYEQYF. The CDR3 coding sequence is TGTGCCAGCACCCGGGACAGGGGCTCCTACGAGCAGTACTTC.

This clone has just a few counts. The chain recombines TRBV5-5 with TRBJ2-1, with 7 positions matching TRBD2. J gave up 4 bases and V 2 bases, and 6 bases lay outside the gene matches. The CDR3 sequence is 15 residues long. Germline CDR1 SGHKS, CDR2 YYEKEE (reference sequence). As DNA, the CDR3 is TGTGCCAGCAGCTTCGACGGGAGGAATTACAATGAGCAGTTCTTC. This encodes CASSFDGRNYNEQFF.

The chain is built from TRBV12-5 and TRBJ2-1; TRBD2 agrees at 12 bases. J was trimmed by 0 bases and V by 0 bases; bases with no gene match: 15. The V gene's germline CDR1 is LGHNT and CDR2 FRNRAP. CDR3 length: 22 residues. CDR3 sequence: CASGLVLSVRLAGGLSYNEQFF. The CDR3 coding sequence is TGTGCTAGTGGTTTGGTACTATCGGTGAGGCTAGCGGGAGGGCTCTCCTACAATGAGCAGTTCTTC.

V usage is TRBV28 and J usage is TRBJ1-1; TRBD1 matches 10 bases. Unmatched junction bases numbered 9, after V lost 7 bases and J lost 4 bases. Germline CDR1 and CDR2: MDHEN and SYDVKM. The length of the CDR3 is 15 residues. The CDR3 region has the DNA TGTGCCAGCACCCGACAGGGGGCGGATAGCACTGAAGCTTTCTTT. Translation: CASTRQGADSTEAFF.

The rearrangement links TRBV5-1 to TRBJ2-7, with a weak D call TRBD2 (6 bases). There are 13 residues in the CDR3. Deletions cut 4 bases from V and 0 bases from J, with 8 bases between. Germline values: CDR1 SGHRS, CDR2 YFSETQ. CDR3 residues: CASSRGSSYEQYF. The CDR3 DNA sequence: TGCGCCAGCAGCCGGGGGTCCTCCTACGAGCAGTACTTC.

The chain couples TRBV5-1 to TRBJ1-5; D is undetermined. The CDR3 contains 15 residues. The germline V and J ends were trimmed by 4 bases and 0 bases, with 11 bases remaining between them. Germline V CDR1 and CDR2: SGHRS, YFSETQ. CDR3 loop: CASSPTPGSNQPQHF. In DNA form, the CDR3 reads TGCGCCAGCAGCCCCACCCCGGGTAGCAATCAGCCCCAGCATTTT.

The chain is built from TRBV3-1 (or the pseudogene TRBV3-2) and TRBJ1-2; D unclear. The CDR3 loop spans 14 amino acids. Germline loops: CDR1 LGHDT, CDR2 YNNKEL (reference sequence). V lost 4 bases and J 3 bases, leaving 12 bases between the germline ends. CDR3 in amino acids: CASSPPRRDYGYTF. The CDR3 nucleotides are TGTGCCAGCAGCCCCCCCCGGCGGGACTATGGCTACACCTTC.

V is TRBV9 and J is TRBJ2-1; 9 bases agree with TRBD1. V lost 0 bases to trimming and J lost 9 bases; unmatched junction nucleotides: 7. CDR3 length equals 15 residues. Per germline, CDR1 SGDLS and CDR2 YYNGEE. Written as DNA, the CDR3 is TGTGCCAGCAGCGTAGAGGGACAGGGTAGATTTGAGCAGTTCTTC. Translated: CASSVEGQGRFEQFF.

This chain uses TRBV7-3 with TRBJ1-1; the match to TRBD1 covers 11 bases. Per the germline V gene, CDR1 is SGHTA and CDR2 is FQGTGA. J was trimmed by 9 bases and V by 5 bases; bases with no gene match: 2. The length of the CDR3 is 12 residues. CDR3 nucleotide sequence: TGTGCCAGCAGCCAGGACAGGGGGCAAGCTTTCTTT. It encodes CASSQDRGQAFF. Full variable domain (remainder filled in from reference TRBV7-3 and TRBJ1-1): GAGVSQTPSNKVTEKGKYVELRCDPISGHTALYWYRQSLGQGPEFLIYFQGTGAADDSGLPNDRFFAVRPEGSVSTLKIQRTERGDSAVYLCASSQDRGQAFFGQGTRLTVV.

The CDR3 reads CATSGPVTGPYEQYF. The CDR3, as DNA: TGTGCCACCAGTGGCCCCGTAACAGGACCCTACGAGCAGTACTTC. This sequence joins TRBV24-1 and TRBJ2-7; a weak D match, TRBD1 (5 bases). V lost 5 bases and J lost 2, with 15 bases in between. Germline V gene sequence: CDR1 KGHDR, CDR2 SFDVKD. The CDR3 runs 15 residues.

The V and J genes are TRBV2 and TRBJ1-5, with D possibly matching TRBD1 (6 bases). The V and J ends lost 5 bases and 10 bases respectively, with 12 bases between them. The CDR3 totals 12 residues. Germline CDR1 SNHLY, CDR2 FYNNEI. The CDR3 bases are TGTGCCAGCAGTATTCTACAGGGACCCCAGCATTTT. Its protein is CASSILQGPQHF.

This chain links TRBV15 with TRBJ1-1; TRBD1 might be the D (5 bases). CDR1 is LNHNV, CDR2 YYDKDF, per germline (reference sequence). This CDR3 has 13 residues. V lost 3 bases and J lost 1, with 6 bases in between. In nucleotides, the CDR3 is TGTGCCACCAGCAGGGGGGGGAACACTGAAGCTTTCTTT. This translates into CATSRGGNTEAFF. Based on the CDR3 plus reference TRBV15 and TRBJ1-1, the full variable domain is DAMVIQNPRYQVTQFGKPVTLSCSQTLNHNVMYWYQQKSSQAPKLLFHYYDKDFNNEADTPDNFQSRRPNTSFCFLDIRSPGLGDTAMYLCATSRGGNTEAFFGQGTRLTVV.

The chain recombines TRBV5-4 with TRBJ1-6; the match to TRBD1 covers 7 bases. CDR1 SGHNT and CDR2 YYREEE come from the germline V gene (reference sequence). The V segment lost 4 bases and the J segment 7 bases; nucleotides outside the gene matches: 8. There are 15 residues in the CDR3. The CDR3 sequence is CASSPSWDSNSPLHF. In nucleotides, the CDR3 is TGTGCCAGCAGCCCTTCTTGGGACAGCAATTCACCCCTCCACTTT.

This clone was detected only a few times. The rearrangement joins TRBV5-1 to TRBJ1-1; perhaps TRBD1 as D (6 bases). Germline values: CDR1 SGHRS, CDR2 YFSETQ. Trimming removed 1 base from V and 1 base from J, with 14 bases in between. CDR3 length: 16 amino acids. The CDR3 region has the DNA TGCGCCAGCAGCTTGCAGGGGACTAGAAGGAACACTGAAGCTTTCTTT. It is translated as CASSLQGTRRNTEAFF. Filled out from reference TRBV5-1 and TRBJ1-1, the complete variable domain reads KAGVTQTPRYLIKTRGQQVTLSCSPISGHRSVSWYQQTPGQGLQFLFEYFSETQRNKGNFPGRFSGRQFSNSRSEMNVSTLELGDSALYLCASSLQGTRRNTEAFFGQGTRLTVV.

The genes are TRBV19 and TRBJ2-3; D is possibly TRBD1 (5 bases). Trimming removed 1 base from V and 3 bases from J, with 8 bases in between. Germline V gene lookup returns CDR1 LNHDA and CDR2 SQIVND (reference sequence). The CDR3 is 14 residues long. CDR3 residues: CASSIGGVTDTQYF. The DNA for the CDR3 is TGTGCCAGTAGTATAGGGGGCGTAACAGATACGCAGTATTTT. Using reference TRBV19 and TRBJ2-3 for the parts outside the CDR3, the full variable domain is DGGITQSPKYLFRKEGQNVTLSCEQNLNHDAMYWYRQDPGQGLRLIYYSQIVNDFQKGDIAEGYSVSREKKESFPLTVTSAQKNPTAFYLCASSIGGVTDTQYFGPGTRLTVL.

The chain employs TRBV5-1 and TRBJ2-7; TRBD2 is a possible D gene (6 bases). This CDR3 comprises 15 residues. In germline, CDR1 is SGHRS, CDR2 YFSETQ. The ends were cut back, 0 bases at V and 0 bases at J, with 10 bases in the middle. The CDR3 is CASSLEPGLSYEQYF. For the CDR3, the DNA is TGCGCCAGCAGCTTGGAGCCGGGACTCTCCTACGAGCAGTACTTC.

This chain links TRBV5-1 with TRBJ2-7, with D possibly TRBD1 on 5 matching bases. Deletions cut 2 bases from V and 4 bases from J, with 10 bases between. CDR1 is SGHRS, CDR2 YFSETQ, per germline. The CDR3 loop spans 13 amino acids. The CDR3 bases are TGCGCCAGCAGCTTTAGGGGCCAGTACGAGCAGTACTTC. Encoded protein: CASSFRGQYEQYF. The variable domain in full, with the rest retrieved from reference TRBV5-1 and TRBJ2-7, is KAGVTQTPRYLIKTRGQQVTLSCSPISGHRSVSWYQQTPGQGLQFLFEYFSETQRNKGNFPGRFSGRQFSNSRSEMNVSTLELGDSALYLCASSFRGQYEQYFGPGTRLTVT.

The rearrangement uses TRBV4-1 and TRBJ2-1; tentative D call: TRBD1 (6 bases). The V and J ends lost 0 bases and 0 bases respectively, with 15 bases between them. Germline CDR1 and CDR2: MGHRA and YSYEKL. The CDR3 extends over 18 amino acids. The CDR3 nucleotides are TGCGCCAGCAGCCAAGATCGTCGGAGAGGGGGCTCCTACAATGAGCAGTTCTTC. Protein: CASSQDRRRGGSYNEQFF.

V gene TRBV2 combines with J gene TRBJ2-6; tentatively, D is TRBD1 (6 bases). CDR1 and CDR2 from the germline V gene are SNHLY and FYNNEI. The CDR3 spans 21 residues. V lost 6 bases and J lost 2, with 29 bases in between. The CDR3 loop reads CASRKRSTQTTGLPGANVLTF. CDR3 in DNA: TGTGCCAGCAGGAAACGGAGCACTCAGACTACAGGGCTTCCTGGGGCCAACGTCCTGACTTTC.

This clone has only a few counts. The chain recombines TRBV6-1 with TRBJ2-3; TRBD2 agrees at 7 bases. The CDR3 is made up of 15 amino acids. CDR1 and CDR2 (germline): MNHNS, SASEGT. Trimming at V came to 0 bases and at J to 2 bases, leaving 2 bases not matched to a gene. The CDR3 DNA reads TGTGCCAGCAGTGAAGCCCTAGCGGTCACAGATACGCAGTATTTT. It is translated as CASSEALAVTDTQYF.

The rearrangement uses TRBV7-9 and TRBJ1-1; D is perhaps TRBD1 (6 bases). The CDR3 has 15 amino acids. Per germline, CDR1 SEHNR and CDR2 FQNEAQ (reference sequence). V was clipped by 0 bases and J by 4 bases, with 12 bases between them. The CDR3 DNA sequence: TGTGCCAGCAGCTTAGCGGCGTTAGGGGGCACTGAAGCTTTCTTT. Its protein product is CASSLAALGGTEAFF.